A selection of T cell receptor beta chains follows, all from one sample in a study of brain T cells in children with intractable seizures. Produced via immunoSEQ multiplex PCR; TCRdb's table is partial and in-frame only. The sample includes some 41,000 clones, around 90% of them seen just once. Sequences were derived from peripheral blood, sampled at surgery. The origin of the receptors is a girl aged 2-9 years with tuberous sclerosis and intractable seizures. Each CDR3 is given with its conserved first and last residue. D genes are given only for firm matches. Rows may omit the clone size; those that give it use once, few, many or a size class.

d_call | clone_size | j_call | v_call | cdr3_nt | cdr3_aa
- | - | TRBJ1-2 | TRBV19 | TGTGCCAGTACGTCAGAAAACTATGGCTACACCTTC | CASTSENYGYTF
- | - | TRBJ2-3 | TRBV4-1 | TGCGCCAGCAGCCAAAGAGAAGGCGGCACAGATACGCAGTATTTT | CASSQREGGTDTQYF
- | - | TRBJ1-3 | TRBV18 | TGTGCCAGCTCACCGGATACAGGGTTACTCTCTGGAAACACCATATATTTT | CASSPDTGLLSGNTIYF
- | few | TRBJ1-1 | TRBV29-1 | TGCAGCGTTGACCAGGTGGTGACTGAAGCTTTCTTT | CSVDQVVTEAFF
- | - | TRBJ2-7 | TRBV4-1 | TGCGCCAGCAGCTCACGACCTGGGGGGGCGGCCTACGAGCAGTACTTC | CASSSRPGGAAYEQYF
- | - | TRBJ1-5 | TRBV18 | TGTGCCAGCTCACCACAGGAGATCAGCAATCAGCCCCAGCATTTT | CASSPQEISNQPQHF
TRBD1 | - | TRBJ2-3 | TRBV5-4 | TGTGCCAGCATCCCTCCGGGACAGACTAGCACAGATACGCAGTATTTT | CASIPPGQTSTDTQYF
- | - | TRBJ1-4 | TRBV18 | TGTGCCAGCTCGAGGGGGAATGAAAAACTGTTTTTT | CASSRGNEKLFF
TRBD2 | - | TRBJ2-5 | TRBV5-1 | TGCGCCAGCAGCTCGCTAGCGGGGGGCGAGGAGACCCAGTACTTC | CASSSLAGGEETQYF
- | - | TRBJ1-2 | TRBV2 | TGTGCCAGCAGTGAAAGGCCCAACTATGGCTACACCTTC | CASSERPNYGYTF
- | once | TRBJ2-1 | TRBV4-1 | TGCGCCAGCAGCCAAGTGACGGGGGGCGACAATGAGCAGTTCTTC | CASSQVTGGDNEQFF
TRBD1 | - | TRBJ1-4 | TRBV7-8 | TGTGCCAGCAGCTTAGTACAGGGGGCGAAGGACGAAAAACTGTTTTTT | CASSLVQGAKDEKLFF
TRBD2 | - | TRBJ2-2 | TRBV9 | TGTGCCAGCAGCGAGACGCCGGGACTACCGTTGGCCGGGGAGCTGTTTTTT | CASSETPGLPLAGELFF
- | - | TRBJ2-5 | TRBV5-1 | TGCGCCAGCAGCTACCCCGTCTCAGAGGAGACCCAGTACTTC | CASSYPVSEETQYF
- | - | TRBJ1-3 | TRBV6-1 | TGTGCCAGCAGTGTTGGGGAGAGGGGAAACACCATATATTTT | CASSVGERGNTIYF
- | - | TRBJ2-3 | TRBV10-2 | TGCGCCAGCAGTGTTTCCTCCGGTGATGCAGATACGCAGTATTTT | CASSVSSGDADTQYF
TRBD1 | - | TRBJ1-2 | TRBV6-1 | TGTGCCAGCAGTGAAGCAGTGGGACAGGGGAACTATGGCTACACCTTC | CASSEAVGQGNYGYTF
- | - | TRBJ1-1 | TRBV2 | TGTGCCAGCGGCCGGGCACCAAACACTGAAGCTTTCTTT | CASGRAPNTEAFF
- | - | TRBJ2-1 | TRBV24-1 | TGTGCCACCAGGGGACCCTACAATGAGCAGTTCTTC | CATRGPYNEQFF
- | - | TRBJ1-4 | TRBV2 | TGTGCCAGTCTAAAGGGTAATGAAAAACTGTTTTTT | CASLKGNEKLFF
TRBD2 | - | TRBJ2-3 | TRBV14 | TGTGCCAGCAGCCAACATGAACTAGCGGGGGCAGATACGCAGTATTTT | CASSQHELAGADTQYF
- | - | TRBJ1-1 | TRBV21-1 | TGTGCCAGTCGACAGAACACTGAAGCTTTCTTT | CASRQNTEAFF
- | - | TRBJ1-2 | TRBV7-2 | TGTGCCAGCAGCTTAAGGAGGGGCAGGGGTTGGGGCTACACCTTC | CASSLRRGRGWGYTF
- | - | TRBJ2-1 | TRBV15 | TGTGCCACCAGCAGGGGGATAGAGGGACGATTAAATGAGCAGTTCTTC | CATSRGIEGRLNEQFF
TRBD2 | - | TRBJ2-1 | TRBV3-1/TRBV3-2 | TGTGCCAGCAGCCAAGATTTGGCTAGCGGGGGGCTGCTGTTCTTC | CASSQDLASGGLLFF
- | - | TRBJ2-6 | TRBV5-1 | TGCGCCAGCAGCTTGGATCCCAGTTACGGGGCCAACGTCCTGACTTTC | CASSLDPSYGANVLTF
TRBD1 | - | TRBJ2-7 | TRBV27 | TGTGCCAGCAGTGTCAAACCGGGACAGGGCTACGAGCAGTACTTC | CASSVKPGQGYEQYF
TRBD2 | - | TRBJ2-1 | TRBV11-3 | TGTGCCAGCAGCTTAGCGCCTAGCGGGGGTTACAATGAGCAGTTCTTC | CASSLAPSGGYNEQFF
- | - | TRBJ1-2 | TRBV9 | TGTGCCAGCAGCGTAGCTAGGACGGGACGGTACACCTTC | CASSVARTGRYTF
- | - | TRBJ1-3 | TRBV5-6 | TGTGCCAGCAGCCGCCCCGACTCTGGAAACACCATATATTTT | CASSRPDSGNTIYF
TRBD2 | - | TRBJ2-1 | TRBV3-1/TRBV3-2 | TGTGCCAGCAGCCAGACCGCTAGCGGGGGAAACAATGAGCAGTTCTTC | CASSQTASGGNNEQFF
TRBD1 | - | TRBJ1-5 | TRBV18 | TGTGCCAGCTCACCTACAGGGGCCAGCAATCAGCCCCAGCATTTT | CASSPTGASNQPQHF
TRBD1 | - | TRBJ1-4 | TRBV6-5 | TGTGCCAGCACCTTTAACAGGGGGCCTAATGAAAAACTGTTTTTT | CASTFNRGPNEKLFF
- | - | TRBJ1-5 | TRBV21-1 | TGTGCCAGCAGCAAAGGGAGCAGGAGAAATCAGCCCCAGCATTTT | CASSKGSRRNQPQHF
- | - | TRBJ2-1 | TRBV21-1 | TGTGCCAGCAGCAAAGCGCGGATATACAGACGGAAGCAGTTCTTC | CASSKARIYRRKQFF
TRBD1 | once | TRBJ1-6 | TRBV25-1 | TGTGCCAGCAGTGAGGCCAGGACAGGGGGAAATTCACCCCTCCACTTT | CASSEARTGGNSPLHF
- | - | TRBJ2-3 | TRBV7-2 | TGTGCCAGCAGCTTATCCCCAGCAATACTATCTAGCACAGATACGCAGTATTTT | CASSLSPAILSSTDTQYF
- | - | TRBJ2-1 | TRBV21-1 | TGTGCCAGCAGTACAATCCACAGGGGTTTTTACAATGAGCAGTTCTTC | CASSTIHRGFYNEQFF
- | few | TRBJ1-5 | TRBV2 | TGTGCCAGCAGTGAAGGAGGACAGCCCCAGCATTTT | CASSEGGQPQHF
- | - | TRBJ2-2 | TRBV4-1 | TGCGCCAGCAGCCAAGACGCGACAGCCAACACCGGGGAGCTGTTTTTT | CASSQDATANTGELFF
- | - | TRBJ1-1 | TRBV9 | TGTGCCAGCAGCCCGGTACACAGGAACACTGAAGCTTTCTTT | CASSPVHRNTEAFF
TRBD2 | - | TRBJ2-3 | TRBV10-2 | TGCGCCAGCAGTGCAGCGGGGGCCACAGATACGCAGTATTTT | CASSAAGATDTQYF
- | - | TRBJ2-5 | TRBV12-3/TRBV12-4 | TGTGCCAGCAGTAGGGGGAAAGAGACCCAGTACTTC | CASSRGKETQYF
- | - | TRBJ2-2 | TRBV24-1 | TGTGCCACCAGTGATTCAGGGAAGAGAACCGGGGAGCTGTTTTTT | CATSDSGKRTGELFF
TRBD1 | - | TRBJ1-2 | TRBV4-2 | TGTGCCAGCAGCCATGATTGGACAGGAGAAGGGGGCTACACCTTC | CASSHDWTGEGGYTF
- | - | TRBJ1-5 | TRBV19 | TGTGCCAGTAGTATCCGGGGGCAGGGCAATCAGCCCCAGCATTTT | CASSIRGQGNQPQHF
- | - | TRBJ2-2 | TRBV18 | TGTGCCAGCTCACCCCCATGGGGAGACCAGAACACCGGGGAGCTGTTTTTT | CASSPPWGDQNTGELFF
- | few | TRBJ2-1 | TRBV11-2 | TGTGCCAGCAGCTTATTATCCGGGACTCCCCTCAATGAGCAGTTCTTC | CASSLLSGTPLNEQFF
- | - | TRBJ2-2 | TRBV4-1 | TGCGCCAGCGGCATAGGGGGCGGGGAGCTGTTTTTT | CASGIGGGELFF
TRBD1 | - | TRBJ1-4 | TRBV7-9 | TGTGCCAGCAGCTCGACAGGGGGCGGTTTTAATAGGAAACTGTTTTTT | CASSSTGGGFNRKLFF
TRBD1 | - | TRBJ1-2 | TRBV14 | TGTGCCAGCAGCCCACCCGGGACAGGATTTTATGGCTACACCTTC | CASSPPGTGFYGYTF
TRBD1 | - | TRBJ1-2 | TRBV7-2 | TGTGCCAGCAGCTTAGAGGGACAGGGGACTCCTAGGGATGGCTACACCTTC | CASSLEGQGTPRDGYTF
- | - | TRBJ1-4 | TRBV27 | TGTGCCAGCATGAAACGGGTACATGAAAAACTGTTTTTT | CASMKRVHEKLFF
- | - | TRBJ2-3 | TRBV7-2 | TGTGCCAGCAGCTTAGATGTCCGTACAGATACGCAGTATTTT | CASSLDVRTDTQYF
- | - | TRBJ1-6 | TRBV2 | TGTGCCAGCAGTGAGAGGTCGGGATCACCCCTCCACTTT | CASSERSGSPLHF
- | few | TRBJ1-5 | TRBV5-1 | TGCGCCAGTCTCACCGGAGGACAGAAGGGGTCTCGAGGCAATCAGCCCCAGCATTTT | CASLTGGQKGSRGNQPQHF
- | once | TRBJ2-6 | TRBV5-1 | TGCGCCAGCGGCGACTGGTCGGGCTCTGGGGCCAACGTCCTGACTTTC | CASGDWSGSGANVLTF
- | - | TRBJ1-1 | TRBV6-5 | TGTGCCAGCAGAGCGGGGCCCGAAGCTTTCTTT | CASRAGPEAFF
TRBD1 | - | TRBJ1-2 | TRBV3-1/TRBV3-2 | TGTGCCAGCAGCCAAGATCCGACAGGGACCAACTATGGCTACACCTTC | CASSQDPTGTNYGYTF